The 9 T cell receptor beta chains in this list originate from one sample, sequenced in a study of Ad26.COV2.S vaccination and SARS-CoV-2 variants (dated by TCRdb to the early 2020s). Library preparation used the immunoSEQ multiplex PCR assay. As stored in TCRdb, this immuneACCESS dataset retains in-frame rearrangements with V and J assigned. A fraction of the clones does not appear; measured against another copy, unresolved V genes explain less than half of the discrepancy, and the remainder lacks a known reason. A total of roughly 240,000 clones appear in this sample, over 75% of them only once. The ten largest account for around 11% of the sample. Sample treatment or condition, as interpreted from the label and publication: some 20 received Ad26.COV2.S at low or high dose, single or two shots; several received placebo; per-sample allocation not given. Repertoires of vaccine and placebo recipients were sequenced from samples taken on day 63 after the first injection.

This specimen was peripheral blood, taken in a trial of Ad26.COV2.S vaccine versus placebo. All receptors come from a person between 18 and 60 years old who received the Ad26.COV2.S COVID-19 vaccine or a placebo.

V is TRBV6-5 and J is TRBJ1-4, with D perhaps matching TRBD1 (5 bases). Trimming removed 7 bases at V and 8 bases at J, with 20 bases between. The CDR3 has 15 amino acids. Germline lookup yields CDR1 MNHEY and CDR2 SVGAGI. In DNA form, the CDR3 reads TGTGCCAGCACCATACGGGACGGAGGGGTGGAAAAACTGTTTTTT. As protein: CASTIRDGGVEKLFF.

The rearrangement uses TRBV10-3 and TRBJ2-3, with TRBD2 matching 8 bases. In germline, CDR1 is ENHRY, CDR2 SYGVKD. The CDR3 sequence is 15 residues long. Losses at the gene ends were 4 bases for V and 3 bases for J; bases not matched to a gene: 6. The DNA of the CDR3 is TGTGCCATCAGTGGGGTAGCGGGGAAGACAGATACGCAGTATTTT. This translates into CAISGVAGKTDTQYF.

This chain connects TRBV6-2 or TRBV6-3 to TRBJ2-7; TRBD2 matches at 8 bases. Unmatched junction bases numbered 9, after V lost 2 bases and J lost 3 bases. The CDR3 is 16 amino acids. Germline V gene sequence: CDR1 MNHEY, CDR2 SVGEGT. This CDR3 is CASSYRGLSGGYEQYF. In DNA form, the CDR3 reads TGTGCCAGCAGTTACCGTGGACTAAGCGGGGGCTACGAGCAGTACTTC.

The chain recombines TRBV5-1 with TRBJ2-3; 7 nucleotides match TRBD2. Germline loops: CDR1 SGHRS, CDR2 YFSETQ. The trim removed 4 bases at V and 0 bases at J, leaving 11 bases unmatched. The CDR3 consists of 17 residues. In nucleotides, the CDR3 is TGCGCCAGCAGCCCCGAGTGGAGGGAGGGAAGCACAGATACGCAGTATTTT. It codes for CASSPEWREGSTDTQYF.

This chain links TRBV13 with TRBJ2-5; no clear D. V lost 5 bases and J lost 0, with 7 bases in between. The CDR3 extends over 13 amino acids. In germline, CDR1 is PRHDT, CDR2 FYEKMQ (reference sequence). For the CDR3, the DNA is TGTGCCAGCAGCCCACGGGACCAAGAGACCCAGTACTTC. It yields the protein CASSPRDQETQYF.

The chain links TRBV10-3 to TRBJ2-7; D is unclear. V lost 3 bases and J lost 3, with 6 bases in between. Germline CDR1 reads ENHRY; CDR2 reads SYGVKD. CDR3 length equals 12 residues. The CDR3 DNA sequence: TGTGCCATCAGTGATCTATTCTACGAGCAGTACTTC. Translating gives CAISDLFYEQYF.

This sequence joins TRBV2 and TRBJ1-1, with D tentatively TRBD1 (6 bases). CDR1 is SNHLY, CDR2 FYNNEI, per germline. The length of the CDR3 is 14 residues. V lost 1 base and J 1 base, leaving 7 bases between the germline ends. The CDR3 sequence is CASSEVRGNTEAFF. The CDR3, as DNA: TGTGCCAGCAGTGAAGTCAGGGGGAACACTGAAGCTTTCTTT.

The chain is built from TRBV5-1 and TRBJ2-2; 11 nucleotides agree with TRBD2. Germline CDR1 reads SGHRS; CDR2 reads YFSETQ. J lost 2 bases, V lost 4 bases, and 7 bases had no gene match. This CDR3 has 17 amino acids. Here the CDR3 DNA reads TGCGCCAGCAGCAAAGTAGCGGGAGGGATTAACACCGGGGAGCTGTTTTTT. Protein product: CASSKVAGGINTGELFF.

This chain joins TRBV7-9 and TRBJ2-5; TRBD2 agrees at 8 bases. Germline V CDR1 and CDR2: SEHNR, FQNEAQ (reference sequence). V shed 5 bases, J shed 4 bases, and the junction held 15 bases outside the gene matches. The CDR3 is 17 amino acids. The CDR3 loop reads CASSHSRGTRRGETQYF. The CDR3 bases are TGTGCCAGCAGCCACTCACGTGGGACTAGGAGGGGAGAGACCCAGTACTTC.